What follows is one T cell receptor (beta chain) and its context. Its antigen is still unknown. This CDR3 has 14 residues. V dropped 2 bases and J dropped 7 bases, with 12 bases sitting between them. Germline V gene lookup returns CDR1 SEHNR and CDR2 FQNEAQ (reference sequence). The sample comes from a study of T cell responses to AZD1222 COVID-19 vaccine. The repertoire was sequenced with immunoSEQ multiplex PCR; TCRdb's copy has only in-frame clones and lacks some. The sample holds around 91,000 clones, 88% seen once. Study conclusions and caveats: Scientists sampled the repertoires only once the peak T cell response had passed.

The sample in question was peripheral blood, obtained on day 0 of AZD1222 vaccination. This TCR was recovered from an adult in good health. V and J are TRBV7-9 and TRBJ1-5; a weak D match, TRBD1 (6 bases). The CDR3 region has the DNA TGTGCCAGCAGCTTAACGACAGGCGGCCAGCCCCAGCATTTT. This encodes CASSLTTGGQPQHF.